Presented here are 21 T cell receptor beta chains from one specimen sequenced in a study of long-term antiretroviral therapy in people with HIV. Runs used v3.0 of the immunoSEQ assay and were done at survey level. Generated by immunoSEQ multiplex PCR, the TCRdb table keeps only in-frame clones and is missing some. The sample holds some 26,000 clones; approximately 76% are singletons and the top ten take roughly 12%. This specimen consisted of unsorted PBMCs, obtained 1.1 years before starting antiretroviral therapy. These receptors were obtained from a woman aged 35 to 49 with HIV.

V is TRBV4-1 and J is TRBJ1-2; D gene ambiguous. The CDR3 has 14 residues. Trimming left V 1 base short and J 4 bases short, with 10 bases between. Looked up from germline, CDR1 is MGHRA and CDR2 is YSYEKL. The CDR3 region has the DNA TGCGCCAGCAGCCAAGGTGGCGCAGGCTATGGCTACACCTTC. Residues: CASSQGGAGYGYTF.

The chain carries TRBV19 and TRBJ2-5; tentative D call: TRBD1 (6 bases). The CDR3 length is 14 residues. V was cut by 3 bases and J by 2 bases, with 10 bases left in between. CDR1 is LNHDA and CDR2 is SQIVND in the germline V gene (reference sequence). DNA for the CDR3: TGTGCCAGTAGTATCTCCACAGGGCAAGAGACCCAGTACTTC. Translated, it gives CASSISTGQETQYF.

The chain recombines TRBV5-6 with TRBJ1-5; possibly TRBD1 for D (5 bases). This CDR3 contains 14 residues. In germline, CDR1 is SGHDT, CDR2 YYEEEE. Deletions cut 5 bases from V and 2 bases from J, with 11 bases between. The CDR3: CASSSTGRNQPQHF. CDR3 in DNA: TGTGCCAGCAGTTCGACGGGGCGCAATCAGCCCCAGCATTTT. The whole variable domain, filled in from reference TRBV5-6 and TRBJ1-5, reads DAGVTQSPTHLIKTRGQQVTLRCSPKSGHDTVSWYQQALGQGPQFIFQYYEEEERQRGNFPDRFSGHQFPNYSSELNVNALLLGDSALYLCASSSTGRNQPQHFGDGTRLSIL.

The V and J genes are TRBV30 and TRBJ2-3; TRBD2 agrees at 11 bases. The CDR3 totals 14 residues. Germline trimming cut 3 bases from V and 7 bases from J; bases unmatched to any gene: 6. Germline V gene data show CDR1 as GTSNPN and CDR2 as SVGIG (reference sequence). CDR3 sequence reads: CAWSSGTSGNTQYF. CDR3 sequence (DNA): TGTGCCTGGAGCTCCGGGACTAGCGGTAATACGCAGTATTTT.

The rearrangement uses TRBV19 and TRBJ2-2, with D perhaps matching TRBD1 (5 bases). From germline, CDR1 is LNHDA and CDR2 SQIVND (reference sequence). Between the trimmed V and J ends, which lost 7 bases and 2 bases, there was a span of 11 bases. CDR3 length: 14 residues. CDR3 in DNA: TGTGCCAGTAATTGGGGCTTAAACACCGGGGAGCTGTTTTTT. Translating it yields CASNWGLNTGELFF.

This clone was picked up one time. The CDR3 nucleotides read TGTGCCAGCAGTCCTCGGTTGGCCGGCTCCTACGAGCAGTACTTC. Translation: CASSPRLAGSYEQYF. The V and J genes are TRBV25-1 and TRBJ2-5; D is unresolved. The J call may be wrong; the DNA end is better matched by TRBJ2-7. The CDR3 has 15 residues. Looked up from germline, CDR1 is MGHDK and CDR2 is SYGVNS.

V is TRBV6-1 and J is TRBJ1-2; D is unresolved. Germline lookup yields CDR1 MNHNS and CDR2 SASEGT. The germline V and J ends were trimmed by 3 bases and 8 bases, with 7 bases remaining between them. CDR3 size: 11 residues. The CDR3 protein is CASSEFIGYTF. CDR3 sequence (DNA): TGTGCCAGCAGTGAGTTTATCGGCTACACCTTC.

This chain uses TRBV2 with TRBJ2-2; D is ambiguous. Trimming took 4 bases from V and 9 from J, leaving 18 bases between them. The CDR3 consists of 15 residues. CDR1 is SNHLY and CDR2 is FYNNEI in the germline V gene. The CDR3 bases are TGTGCCAGCAGTGTAGATTACGAGGCCTCCCGGGAGCTGTTTTTT. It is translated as CASSVDYEASRELFF.

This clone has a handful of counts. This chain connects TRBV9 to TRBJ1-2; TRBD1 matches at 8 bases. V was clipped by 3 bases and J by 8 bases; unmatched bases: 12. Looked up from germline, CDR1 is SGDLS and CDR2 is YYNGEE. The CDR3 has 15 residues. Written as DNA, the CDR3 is TGTGCCAGCAGCGACCCGGGACAGGCACAGGGAGGCTACACCTTC. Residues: CASSDPGQAQGGYTF.

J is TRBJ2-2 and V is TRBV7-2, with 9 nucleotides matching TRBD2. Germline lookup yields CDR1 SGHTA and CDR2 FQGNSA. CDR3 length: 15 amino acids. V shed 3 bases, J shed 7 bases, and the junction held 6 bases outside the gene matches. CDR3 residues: CASSFGTSKGGELFF. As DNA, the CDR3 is TGTGCCAGCAGCTTCGGGACTAGCAAAGGCGGGGAGCTGTTTTTT.

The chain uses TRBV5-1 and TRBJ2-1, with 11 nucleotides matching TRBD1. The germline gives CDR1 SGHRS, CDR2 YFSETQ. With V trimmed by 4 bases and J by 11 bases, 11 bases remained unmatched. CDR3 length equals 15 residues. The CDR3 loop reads CASSIGQGARRKQFF. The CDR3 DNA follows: TGCGCCAGCAGCATAGGACAGGGGGCAAGGAGGAAGCAGTTCTTC.

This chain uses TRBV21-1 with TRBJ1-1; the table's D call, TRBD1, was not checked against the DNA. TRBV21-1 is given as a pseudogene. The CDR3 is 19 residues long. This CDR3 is CASSKEGGRGHLLSPEAFF. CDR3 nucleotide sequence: TGTGCCAGCAGCAAAGAGGGGGGCAGGGGGCACCTTTTAAGCCCTGAAGCTTTCTTT.

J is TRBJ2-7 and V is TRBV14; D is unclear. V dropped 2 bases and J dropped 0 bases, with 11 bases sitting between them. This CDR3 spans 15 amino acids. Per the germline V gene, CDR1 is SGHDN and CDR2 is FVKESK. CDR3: CASSQSRYHSYEQYF. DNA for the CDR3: TGTGCCAGCAGCCAAAGCAGGTATCACTCCTACGAGCAGTACTTC.

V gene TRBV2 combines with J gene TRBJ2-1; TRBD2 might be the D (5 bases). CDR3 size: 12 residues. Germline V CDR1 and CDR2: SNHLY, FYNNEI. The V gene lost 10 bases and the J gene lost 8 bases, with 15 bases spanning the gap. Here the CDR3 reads CATRASWDEQFF. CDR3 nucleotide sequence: TGTGCCACCCGGGCTAGCTGGGATGAGCAGTTCTTC.

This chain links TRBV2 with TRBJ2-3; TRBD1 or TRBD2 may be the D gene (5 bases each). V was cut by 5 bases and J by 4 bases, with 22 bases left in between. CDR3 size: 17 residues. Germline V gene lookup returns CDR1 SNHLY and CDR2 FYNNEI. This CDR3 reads CASSLRVGDLRADTQYF. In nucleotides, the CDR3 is TGTGCCAGCAGTTTGCGGGTGGGGGACCTCAGGGCAGATACGCAGTATTTT. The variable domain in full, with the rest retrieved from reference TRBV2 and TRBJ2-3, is EPEVTQTPSHQVTQMGQEVILRCVPISNHLYFYWYRQILGQKVEFLVSFYNNEISEKSEIFDDQFSVERPDGSNFTLKIRSTKLEDSAMYFCASSLRVGDLRADTQYFGPGTRLTVL.

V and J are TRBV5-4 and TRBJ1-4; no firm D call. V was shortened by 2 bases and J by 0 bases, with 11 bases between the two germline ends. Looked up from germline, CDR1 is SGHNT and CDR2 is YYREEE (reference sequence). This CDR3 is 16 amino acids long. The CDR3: CASSFKSFATNEKLFF. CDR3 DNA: TGTGCCAGCAGCTTTAAAAGCTTTGCAACTAATGAAAAACTGTTTTTT.

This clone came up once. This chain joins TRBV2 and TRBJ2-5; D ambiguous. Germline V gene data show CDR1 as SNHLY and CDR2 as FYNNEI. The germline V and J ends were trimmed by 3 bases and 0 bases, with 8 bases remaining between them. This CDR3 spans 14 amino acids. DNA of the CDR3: TGTGCCAGCAGTGAGAGGTCTAACCAAGAGACCCAGTACTTC. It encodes CASSERSNQETQYF. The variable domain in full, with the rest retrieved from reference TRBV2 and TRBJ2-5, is EPEVTQTPSHQVTQMGQEVILRCVPISNHLYFYWYRQILGQKVEFLVSFYNNEISEKSEIFDDQFSVERPDGSNFTLKIRSTKLEDSAMYFCASSERSNQETQYFGPGTRLLVL.

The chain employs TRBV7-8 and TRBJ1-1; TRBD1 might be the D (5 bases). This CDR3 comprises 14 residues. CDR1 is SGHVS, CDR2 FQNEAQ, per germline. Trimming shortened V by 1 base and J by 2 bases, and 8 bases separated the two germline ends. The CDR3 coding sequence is TGTGCCAGCAGCTTAGGGGGGGTAAACACTGAAGCTTTCTTT. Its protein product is CASSLGGVNTEAFF.

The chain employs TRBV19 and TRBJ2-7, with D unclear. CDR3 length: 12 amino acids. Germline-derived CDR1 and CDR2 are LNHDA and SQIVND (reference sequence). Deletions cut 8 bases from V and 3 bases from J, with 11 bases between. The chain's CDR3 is CASGPGGYEQYF. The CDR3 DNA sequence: TGTGCCAGTGGTCCGGGTGGCTACGAGCAGTACTTC.

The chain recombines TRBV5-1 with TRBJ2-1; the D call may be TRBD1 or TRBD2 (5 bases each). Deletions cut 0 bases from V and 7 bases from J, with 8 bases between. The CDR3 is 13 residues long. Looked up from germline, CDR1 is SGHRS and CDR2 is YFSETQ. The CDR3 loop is CASSLGGLNEQFF. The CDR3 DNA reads TGCGCCAGCAGCTTGGGGGGGTTGAATGAGCAGTTCTTC.

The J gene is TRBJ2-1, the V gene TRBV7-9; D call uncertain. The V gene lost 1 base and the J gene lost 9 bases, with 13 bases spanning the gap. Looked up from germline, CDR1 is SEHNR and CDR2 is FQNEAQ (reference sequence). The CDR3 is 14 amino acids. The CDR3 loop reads CASSLVLGKGEQFF. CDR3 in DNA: TGTGCCAGCAGCTTAGTTCTAGGGAAAGGTGAGCAGTTCTTC.